The 3 T cell receptor beta chains in this list originate from one sample, sequenced in a study of T cell changes during pregnancy in multiple sclerosis. The assay was immunoSEQ multiplex PCR, and TCRdb's table has in-frame clones only and misses some. Found here are around 43,000 clones, 89% of them singletons; the top ten hold about 1.2%. This specimen was CD4+ T cells from peripheral blood mononuclear cells, taken in the first trimester of pregnancy. Source of these receptors: a female donor with multiple sclerosis, enrolled in a pregnancy study.

This rearrangement joins TRBV28 to TRBJ1-2; tentatively, D is TRBD1 (6 bases). There are 16 residues in the CDR3. The germline gives CDR1 MDHEN, CDR2 SYDVKM. Trimming stripped 7 bases from V and 3 bases from J, with 21 bases between. The CDR3 bases are TGTGCCAGCAAGGGGGGCGCGGGGGCTCGTGACTATGGCTACACCTTC. Translation gives CASKGGAGARDYGYTF.

The chain carries TRBV14 and TRBJ1-2; 10 positions agree with TRBD1. This CDR3 region has 13 residues. Germline V CDR1 and CDR2: SGHDN, FVKESK. The J segment lost 9 bases and the V segment lost 3 bases, leaving 4 bases of the junction unmatched. The chain's CDR3 is CASSQGQGLSYTF. The CDR3 DNA is TGTGCCAGCAGCCAGGGACAGGGGCTGAGCTACACCTTC. The full variable domain, its missing parts supplied by reference TRBV14 and TRBJ1-2, is EAGVTQFPSHSVIEKGQTVTLRCDPISGHDNLYWYRRVMGKEIKFLLHFVKESKQDESGMPNNRFLAERTGGTYSTLKVQPAELEDSGVYFCASSQGQGLSYTFGSGTRLTVV.

This clone came up once. For the CDR3, the DNA is TGTGCAAGTCGCTCCAACACAGGGACGCCCCAGCATTTT. Translation gives CASRSNTGTPQHF. This rearrangement joins TRBV12-2 to TRBJ1-5; TRBD1 is the table's D call and was not checked against the DNA. TRBV12-2 is marked as a pseudogene. This CDR3 spans 13 amino acids.